Listed below are T cell receptor beta chains from one sample, sequenced in a study of shared clonotypes between healthy human individuals. TCRdb keeps only in-frame clones here, not all; method: immunoSEQ multiplex PCR. The table includes around 940,000 clones, around 80% detected once. The sequenced sample was memory CD4+ T cells sorted from blood. Receptors were obtained from a man between 18 and 35 years old in good health. CDR3s include the opening cysteine and the closing phenylalanine or tryptophan.

V | CDR3
TRBV18 | CASSPNTPGGGQPQHF
TRBV7-8 | CASSLGPQSVLNEKLFF
TRBV30 | CAWSTHGYTF
TRBV5-4 | CASSQSVGNTEAFF
TRBV12-5 | CASGLVPGSEAFF
TRBV19 | CASSGTQGASPLHF
TRBV7-2 | CASSLAGPSGRGDTEAFF
TRBV5-4 | CATRGQQYTEAFF
TRBV6-1 | CASCDLNQPQHF
TRBV5-1 | CASSLEPSGSGEQFF
TRBV28 | CASTSTVGGNIQYF
TRBV11-3 | CASSSQREGLDEQFF
TRBV5-1 | CASSLAVREGTQYF
TRBV14 | CASSQARQGSNYGYTF
TRBV6-5 | CASSPRTEVYEQYF
TRBV6-1 | CASSVNLYNEQFF
TRBV18 | CASSPEGNTIYF
TRBV11-2 | CASSFEQSTLRSYEQYF
TRBV30 | CAWSRQGNQPQHF
TRBV2 | CASSEGLRPEAFF
TRBV13 | CASSLGDRPGNIQYF
TRBV28 | CASSPGTGNSPLHF
TRBV10-3 | CAITKDSYNEQFF
TRBV29-1 | CSVEDKGYGYTF
TRBV6-1 | CASSPRVEGNQPQHF
TRBV7-2 | CASSPGGMAFF
TRBV5-1 | CASSLRTSGDTQYF
TRBV25-1 | CASSEGLAGGSEQFF
TRBV14 | CASSRLKSSYEQYF
TRBV6-6 | CASGLGQGSGNTIYF
TRBV6-5 | CASSPGLAGSEQYF
TRBV11-2 | CASSLKGAGGLYEQYF
TRBV7-2 | CASSLRLQGQEQYF
TRBV6-6 | CATRTSTNEKLFF
TRBV5-1 | CASSLQGIDTGELFF
TRBV6-6 | CASSYADGTEAFF
TRBV19 | CASSTGRFYSNQPQHF
TRBV13 | CASSLASGGALRSETQYF